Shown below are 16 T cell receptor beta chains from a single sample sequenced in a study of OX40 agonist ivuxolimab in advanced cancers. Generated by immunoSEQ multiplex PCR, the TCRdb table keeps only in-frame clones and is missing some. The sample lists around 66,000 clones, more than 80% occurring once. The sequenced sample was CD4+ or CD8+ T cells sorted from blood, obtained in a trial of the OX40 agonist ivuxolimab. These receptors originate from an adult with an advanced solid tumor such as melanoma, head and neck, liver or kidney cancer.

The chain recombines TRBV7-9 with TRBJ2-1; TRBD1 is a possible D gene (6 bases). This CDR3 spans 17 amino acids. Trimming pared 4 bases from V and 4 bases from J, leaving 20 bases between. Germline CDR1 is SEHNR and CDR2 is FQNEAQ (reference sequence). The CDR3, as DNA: TGTGCCAGCAGCTGGGGCAGGGGTGTACGTTCATACAATGAGCAGTTCTTC. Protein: CASSWGRGVRSYNEQFF.

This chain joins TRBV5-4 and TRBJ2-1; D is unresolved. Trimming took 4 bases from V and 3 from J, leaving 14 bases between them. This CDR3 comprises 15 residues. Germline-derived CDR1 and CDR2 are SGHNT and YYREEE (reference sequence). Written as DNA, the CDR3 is TGTGCCAGCAGCCTCGGACCGAATTACTACAATGAGCAGTTCTTC. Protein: CASSLGPNYYNEQFF.

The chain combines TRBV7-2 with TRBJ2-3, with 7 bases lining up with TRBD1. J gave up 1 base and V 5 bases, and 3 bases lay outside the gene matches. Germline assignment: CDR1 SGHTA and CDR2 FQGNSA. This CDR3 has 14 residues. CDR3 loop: CASSLTGGTDTQYF. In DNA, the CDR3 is TGTGCCAGCAGCCTCACAGGGGGCACAGATACGCAGTATTTT.

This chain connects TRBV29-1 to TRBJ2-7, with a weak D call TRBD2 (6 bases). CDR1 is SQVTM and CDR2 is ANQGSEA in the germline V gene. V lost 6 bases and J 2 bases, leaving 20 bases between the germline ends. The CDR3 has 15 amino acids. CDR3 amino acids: CSVTGRAGVTYEQYF. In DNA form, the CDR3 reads TGCAGCGTCACAGGTCGAGCGGGCGTAACCTACGAGCAGTACTTC.

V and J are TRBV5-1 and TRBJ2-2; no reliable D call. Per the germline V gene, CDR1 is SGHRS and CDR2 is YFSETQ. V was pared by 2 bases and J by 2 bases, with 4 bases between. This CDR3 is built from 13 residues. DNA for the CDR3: TGCGCCAGCAGCTTTAGAAACACCGGGGAGCTGTTTTTT. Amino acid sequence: CASSFRNTGELFF.

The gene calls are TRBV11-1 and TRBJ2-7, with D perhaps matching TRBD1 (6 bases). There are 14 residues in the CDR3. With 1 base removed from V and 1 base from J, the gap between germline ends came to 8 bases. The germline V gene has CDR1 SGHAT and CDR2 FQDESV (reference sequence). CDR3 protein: CASSLGGLSYEQYF. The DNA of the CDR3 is TGTGCCAGCAGCTTAGGGGGGCTGTCCTACGAGCAGTACTTC.

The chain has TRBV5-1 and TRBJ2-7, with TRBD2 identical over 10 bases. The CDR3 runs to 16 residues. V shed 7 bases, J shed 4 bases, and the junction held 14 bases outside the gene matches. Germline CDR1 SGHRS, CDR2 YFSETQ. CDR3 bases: TGCGCCAGCGGACGCAACTTAGCGGGAGGTGGGTACGAGCAGTACTTC. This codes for CASGRNLAGGGYEQYF.

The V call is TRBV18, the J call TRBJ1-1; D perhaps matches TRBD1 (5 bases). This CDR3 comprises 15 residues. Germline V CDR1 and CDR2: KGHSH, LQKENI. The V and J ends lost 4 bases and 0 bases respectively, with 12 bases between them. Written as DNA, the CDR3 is TGTGCCAGCTCACTTCTGGGGGGGTTGAACACTGAAGCTTTCTTT. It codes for CASSLLGGLNTEAFF. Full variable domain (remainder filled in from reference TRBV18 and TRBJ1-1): NAGVMQNPRHLVRRRGQEARLRCSPMKGHSHVYWYRQLPEEGLKFMVYLQKENIIDESGMPKERFSAEFPKEGPSILRIQQVVRGDSAAYFCASSLLGGLNTEAFFGQGTRLTVV.

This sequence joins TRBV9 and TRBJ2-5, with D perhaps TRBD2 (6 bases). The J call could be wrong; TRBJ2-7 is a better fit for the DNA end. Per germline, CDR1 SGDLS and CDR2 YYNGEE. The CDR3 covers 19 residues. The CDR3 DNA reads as TGTGCCAGCAGCTCTCCTAAAGGGTTGGGTATAGCGGCCTCCTACGAGCAGTACTTC. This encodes CASSSPKGLGIAASYEQYF.

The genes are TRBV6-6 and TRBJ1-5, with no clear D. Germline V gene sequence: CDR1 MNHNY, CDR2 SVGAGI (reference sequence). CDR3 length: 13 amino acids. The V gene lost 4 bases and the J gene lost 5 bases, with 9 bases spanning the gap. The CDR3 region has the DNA TGTGCCAGCAGTTTAGGCACCCATCAGCCCCAGCATTTT. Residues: CASSLGTHQPQHF.

CDR3 protein: CASSLRTGLSYEQYF. DNA of the CDR3: TGTGCCAGTAGTCTGCGGACAGGGTTGTCCTACGAGCAGTACTTC. The chain links TRBV19 to TRBJ2-7; 8 nucleotides agree with TRBD1. This CDR3 is 15 amino acids long. The germline V gene has CDR1 LNHDA and CDR2 SQIVND (reference sequence). With 5 bases clipped from V and 1 base from J, the junction kept 7 bases outside the gene matches.

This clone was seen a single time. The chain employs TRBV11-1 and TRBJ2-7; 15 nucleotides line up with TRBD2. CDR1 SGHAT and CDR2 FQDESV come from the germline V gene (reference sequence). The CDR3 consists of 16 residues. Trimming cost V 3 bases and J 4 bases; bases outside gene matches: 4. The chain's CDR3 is CASSFLGLAGGYEQYF. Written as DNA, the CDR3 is TGTGCCAGCAGCTTCCTCGGACTAGCGGGAGGGTACGAGCAGTACTTC. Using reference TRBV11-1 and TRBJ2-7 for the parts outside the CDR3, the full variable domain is EAEVAQSPRYKITEKSQAVAFWCDPISGHATLYWYRQILGQGPELLVQFQDESVVDDSQLPKDRFSAERLKGVDSTLKIQPAELGDSAMYLCASSFLGLAGGYEQYFGPGTRLTVT.

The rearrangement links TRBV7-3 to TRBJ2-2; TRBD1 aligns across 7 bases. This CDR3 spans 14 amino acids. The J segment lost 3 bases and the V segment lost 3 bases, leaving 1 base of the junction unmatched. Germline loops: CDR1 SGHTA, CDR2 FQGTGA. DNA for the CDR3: TGTGCCAGCAGCTTTGGACAGGACACCGGGGAGCTGTTTTTT. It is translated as CASSFGQDTGELFF.

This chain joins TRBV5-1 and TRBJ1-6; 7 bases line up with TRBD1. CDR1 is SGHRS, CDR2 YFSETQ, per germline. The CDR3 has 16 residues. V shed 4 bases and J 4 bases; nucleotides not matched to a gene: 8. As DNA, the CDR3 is TGCGCCAGCAGCCGGACTCCGGGACAGTATAATTCACCCCTCCACTTT. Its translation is CASSRTPGQYNSPLHF.

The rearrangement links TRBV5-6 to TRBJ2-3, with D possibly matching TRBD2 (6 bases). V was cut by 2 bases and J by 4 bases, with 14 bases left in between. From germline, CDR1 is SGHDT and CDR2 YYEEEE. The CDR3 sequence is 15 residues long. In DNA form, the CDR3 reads TGTGCCAGCAGCTTACTAGCCGGCTCGGCAGATACGCAGTATTTT. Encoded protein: CASSLLAGSADTQYF.

The CDR3 here is CASSHMDRDTYEQYF. The CDR3 nucleotides read TGTGCCAGCAGCCACATGGACAGGGACACCTACGAGCAGTACTTC. V gene TRBV7-9 combines with J gene TRBJ2-7, with TRBD1 matching over 8 bases. The CDR3 length is 15 residues. V gave up 5 bases and J gave up 2 bases; unmatched junction bases: 8. CDR1 and CDR2 (germline): SEHNR, FQNEAQ (reference sequence). Combining the CDR3 with reference TRBV7-9 and TRBJ2-7 gives the whole variable domain DTGVSQNPRHKITKRGQNVTFRCDPISEHNRLYWYRQTLGQGPEFLTYFQNEAQLEKSRLLSDRFSAERPKGSFSTLEIQRTEQGDSAMYLCASSHMDRDTYEQYFGPGTRLTVT.